This T cell receptor beta chain comes out of a study of blood T cell repertoires in COVID-19. Assay: immunoSEQ multiplex PCR; the TCRdb copy retains only in-frame clones and omits some. The sample includes around 300,000 clones, around 88% of them seen just once. Trimming took 6 bases from V and 3 from J; bases not matched to a gene: 5. Germline V gene sequence: CDR1 SGHRS, CDR2 YFSETQ. The CDR3 has 14 amino acids. The sequence was obtained from a woman younger than 45 who had recovered from COVID-19. Sequencing was performed on peripheral blood. The chain is built from TRBV5-1 and TRBJ2-1, with 8 bases identical to TRBD2. The CDR3 spells CASTAGGGYNEQFF. The DNA of the CDR3 is TGCGCCAGCACCGCGGGAGGCGGCTACAATGAGCAGTTCTTC.